This T cell receptor beta chain was found in a study of molecular identifiers for immune sequencing clone quantification. In preparing bulk TCR libraries, previously described methods and listed TCR primers were used. TCRdb itself ran the PCR reads through MiXCR, one entry per CDR3 protein. The data contain 550,000 to 750,000 distinct CDR3 sequences, 20% of them singletons. The table lists this clonotype with many counts. What it recognizes is unknown. Overall study results and limits: Spiked Jurkat TCR RNA originating from one cell could reportedly be identified amid around 1 million naive cells.

Libraries for naive CD8 T cells, which were made from about 20,000 to 1,000,000 sorted cells, drew on 10%, 30% or 50% of the RNA. Isolation of naive CD8 T cells was achieved by sorting on a CD8+CD4-CCR7+CD45RA+ phenotype. V lost 1 base, J lost 2 bases, and 15 bases lay in between. Germline V gene data show CDR1 as LNHDA and CDR2 as SQIVND (reference sequence). The CDR3 is 16 amino acids. Sequenced sample: naive CD8+ T cells from blood, with Jurkat cell RNA spiked in. The subset was: FACS-sorted CD8+CD4-CCR7+CD45RA+ naive T cells. The V gene is TRBV19, the J gene TRBJ2-7; TRBD1 is a possible D gene (5 bases). This receptor was taken from a human donor in good health. Some libraries in this study had Jurkat cell RNA spiked in. CDR3 protein: CASSIGSQASTYEQYF. The CDR3 DNA reads TGTGCCAGTAGTATAGGTTCACAGGCGTCTACCTACGAGCAGTACTTC.